This T cell receptor (beta chain) was profiled in a study of blood T cell repertoires in COVID-19. This clone has just a few counts. Germline trimming cut 4 bases from V and 4 bases from J; bases unmatched to any gene: 3. The CDR3 totals 14 residues. Germline values: CDR1 MGHRA, CDR2 YSYEKL. As handled by the study authors: Amplification with reference gene primers provided the estimates of nucleated cell counts. The assay was immunoSEQ multiplex PCR, and TCRdb's table has in-frame clones only and misses some. The DNA was the basis for D and trimming; V, J and clone size are from that table. In the table there are approximately 140,000 clones, roughly 84% of which are singletons.

Sequenced: peripheral blood. The chain uses TRBV4-1 and TRBJ2-2; 7 bases are shared with TRBD1. This TCR derives from a man aged 55 to 69 with acute or convalescent COVID-19. For the CDR3, the DNA is TGCGCCAGCAGCCTCCGACAGGGCACCGGGGAGCTGTTTTTT. Translation gives CASSLRQGTGELFF.